What follows are 32 T cell receptor beta chains derived from one specimen sequenced in a study of blood T cell repertoires in COVID-19 (dated by TCRdb to 2018 to 2021). Library preparation employed the immunoSEQ multiplex PCR assay. TCRdb retrieved this table from immuneACCESS and kept in-frame rearrangements only. Not all clones are present; in checked studies, unresolved V genes account for under half, and no reason is known for the remainder. The sample yields around 80,000 clones; around 86% were counted once. The ten biggest clones cover approximately 9.1% of the sample. The sample taken for sequencing was peripheral blood. The receptor set was obtained from a human donor in a cohort sampled during active COVID-19.

V is TRBV9 and J is TRBJ2-3, with D hard to call. Germline-derived CDR1 and CDR2 are SGDLS and YYNGEE. With 3 bases removed from V and 0 bases from J, the gap between germline ends came to 2 bases. This CDR3 comprises 12 residues. DNA for the CDR3: TGTGCCAGCAGCGCAAGCACAGATACGCAGTATTTT. Translating gives CASSASTDTQYF.

This clone was recorded once. V gene TRBV27 combines with J gene TRBJ2-7; 9 positions match TRBD1. Trimming took 5 bases from V and 3 from J; bases not matched to a gene: 5. The CDR3 loop spans 14 amino acids. Looked up from germline, CDR1 is MNHEY and CDR2 is SMNVEV (reference sequence). CDR3 residues: CASSTQGANYEQYF. The CDR3 DNA reads as TGTGCCAGCAGTACACAGGGGGCGAACTACGAGCAGTACTTC.

This chain joins TRBV15 and TRBJ2-5; 7 bases are a match to TRBD2. CDR1 LNHNV and CDR2 YYDKDF come from the germline V gene (reference sequence). The CDR3 extends over 14 amino acids. The trim removed 7 bases at V and 5 bases at J, leaving 10 bases unmatched. CDR3: CATTRGGSSETQYF. The CDR3 coding sequence is TGTGCCACCACCCGGGGCGGGAGTTCTGAGACCCAGTACTTC. Together with reference TRBV15 and TRBJ2-5, the CDR3 gives the full variable domain: DAMVIQNPRYQVTQFGKPVTLSCSQTLNHNVMYWYQQKSSQAPKLLFHYYDKDFNNEADTPDNFQSRRPNTSFCFLDIRSPGLGDTAMYLCATTRGGSSETQYFGPGTRLLVL.

The chain uses TRBV5-6 and TRBJ2-4; possible D gene TRBD1, 5 bases. The CDR3 extends over 16 amino acids. Deletions cut 0 bases from V and 1 base from J, with 11 bases between. Germline V gene lookup returns CDR1 SGHDT and CDR2 YYEEEE. CDR3 in DNA: TGTGCCAGCAGCTTGGAAGGGGAACAGGCCAAAAACATTCAGTACTTC. This codes for CASSLEGEQAKNIQYF.

The V and J genes are TRBV30 and TRBJ2-5, with D unresolved. V gave up 2 bases and J gave up 4 bases, with 5 bases separating them. The CDR3 length is 11 residues. Looked up from germline, CDR1 is GTSNPN and CDR2 is SVGIG (reference sequence). In DNA form, the CDR3 reads TGTGCCTGGAGTTCTAGAGAGACCCAGTACTTC. It codes for CAWSSRETQYF.

V is TRBV19 and J is TRBJ2-3; 7 bases line up with TRBD2. CDR1 LNHDA and CDR2 SQIVND come from the germline V gene (reference sequence). The CDR3 length is 13 residues. After removal of 10 bases from V and 4 bases from J, the junction contained 8 bases not matched to a gene. CDR3 region: CATSIAGADTQYF. CDR3 nucleotide sequence: TGTGCCACCAGTATTGCGGGGGCAGATACGCAGTATTTT.

This rearrangement joins TRBV5-1 to TRBJ2-6; 7 nucleotides line up with TRBD1. V shed 4 bases and J 2 bases; nucleotides not matched to a gene: 6. The CDR3 runs 16 residues. The germline CDR1 and CDR2 sequences are SGHRS and YFSETQ. This chain's CDR3 is CASSPRQGAGANVLTF. CDR3 DNA: TGCGCCAGCAGCCCCAGACAGGGTGCTGGGGCCAACGTCCTGACTTTC.

CDR3 nucleotides: TGTGCCAGCAGCTCCCAGGGGTTCAATTCACCCCTCCACTTT. Amino acid sequence: CASSSQGFNSPLHF. This chain uses TRBV11-2 with TRBJ1-6, with D perhaps TRBD1 (6 bases). In germline, CDR1 is SGHAT, CDR2 FQNNGV. This CDR3 region has 14 residues. V lost 4 bases to trimming and J lost 7 bases, with 11 bases between them.

This clone was seen just once. The chain carries TRBV2 and TRBJ1-1, with 11 positions matching TRBD1. CDR1 is SNHLY, CDR2 FYNNEI, per germline. This CDR3 is 14 amino acids long. With V trimmed by 8 bases and J by 2 bases, 4 bases remained unmatched. CDR3 bases: TGTGCCAGCCGGGACAGGGGGTCTAACACTGAAGCTTTCTTT. This sequence encodes CASRDRGSNTEAFF.

The CDR3 DNA is TGCAGCGTGACCGGAGGCGGGGGGGCCCAAGATACGCAGTATTTT. Translating it yields CSVTGGGGAQDTQYF. The V call is TRBV29-1, the J call TRBJ2-3; 9 bases line up with TRBD2. Germline V gene lookup returns CDR1 SQVTM and CDR2 ANQGSEA. There are 15 residues in the CDR3. V shed 6 bases and J 5 bases; nucleotides not matched to a gene: 12.

The chain is built from TRBV3-1 (or the pseudogene TRBV3-2) and TRBJ2-5; perhaps TRBD2 as D (7 bases). CDR1 and CDR2 (germline): LGHDT, YNNKEL (reference sequence). V was cut by 2 bases and J by 0 bases, with 19 bases left in between. The CDR3 totals 18 residues. In DNA, the CDR3 is TGTGCCAGCAGCCAAACACCGGGGGGCGGCAGGGACCAAGAGACCCAGTACTTC. Amino acids: CASSQTPGGGRDQETQYF.

J is TRBJ2-3 and V is TRBV5-4; TRBD1 matches 11 bases. The germline V gene encodes CDR1 SGHNT and CDR2 YYREEE (reference sequence). This CDR3 spans 17 amino acids. The ends lost 5 bases at V and 4 bases at J; junction bases unmatched: 12. Written as DNA, the CDR3 is TGTGCCAGCAGACCCAAACCCGGGACAGGGGGATCAGATACGCAGTATTTT. This codes for CASRPKPGTGGSDTQYF.

The V call is TRBV4-2, the J call TRBJ2-3; TRBD2 agrees at 9 bases. With V trimmed by 3 bases and J by 1 base, 5 bases remained unmatched. Looked up from germline, CDR1 is LGHNA and CDR2 is YNFKEQ. The CDR3 runs to 16 residues. CDR3 protein: CASSHWRTSGTDTQYF. The CDR3 nucleotides read TGTGCCAGCAGCCACTGGCGGACTAGCGGCACAGATACGCAGTATTTT.

This chain uses TRBV9 with TRBJ2-4, with TRBD2 identical over 8 bases. CDR1 SGDLS and CDR2 YYNGEE come from the germline V gene. The ends lost 2 bases at V and 8 bases at J; junction bases unmatched: 6. This CDR3 has 14 residues. In nucleotides, the CDR3 is TGTGCCAGCAGCGTCAGCCCAGCGGGGGACATTCAGTACTTC. Translation: CASSVSPAGDIQYF.

This clone has a handful of counts. The genes are TRBV3-1 (or the pseudogene TRBV3-2) and TRBJ2-7, with D maybe TRBD2 (5 bases). V was cut by 0 bases and J by 5 bases, with 11 bases left in between. Germline CDR1 and CDR2: LGHDT and YNNKEL (reference sequence). This CDR3 is 14 amino acids long. The chain's CDR3 is CASSQDRGRNEQYF. The DNA of the CDR3 is TGTGCCAGCAGCCAAGATCGGGGTCGGAACGAGCAGTACTTC.

V gene TRBV19 combines with J gene TRBJ2-7; tentative D call: TRBD1 (5 bases). V shed 8 bases and J shed 4 bases, with 15 bases lying between them. The CDR3 length is 13 residues. Germline-derived CDR1 and CDR2 are LNHDA and SQIVND (reference sequence). The CDR3 here is CASRPGISYEQYF. CDR3 nucleotide sequence: TGTGCCAGTCGGCCAGGGATATCATACGAGCAGTACTTC. Together with reference TRBV19 and TRBJ2-7, the CDR3 gives the full variable domain: DGGITQSPKYLFRKEGQNVTLSCEQNLNHDAMYWYRQDPGQGLRLIYYSQIVNDFQKGDIAEGYSVSREKKESFPLTVTSAQKNPTAFYLCASRPGISYEQYFGPGTRLTVT.

The count of this clone is one. The rearrangement links TRBV28 to TRBJ2-2; the match to TRBD1 covers 8 bases. Germline V gives CDR1 MDHEN, CDR2 SYDVKM. After removal of 6 bases from V and 3 bases from J, the junction contained 9 bases not matched to a gene. The CDR3 loop spans 16 amino acids. CDR3 loop: CASRGSGGEDTGELFF. The CDR3 region has the DNA TGTGCCAGCAGGGGTTCAGGGGGCGAGGACACCGGGGAGCTGTTTTTT.

The rearrangement joins TRBV28 to TRBJ1-5, with D uncertain. Trimming took off 5 bases at V and 4 bases at J, with 6 bases between the two ends. The CDR3 runs to 12 residues. Germline V gene sequence: CDR1 MDHEN, CDR2 SYDVKM. CDR3 in DNA: TGTGCCAGCAGTCCCCCAAATCAGCCCCAGCATTTT. The encoded protein is CASSPPNQPQHF. The full variable domain, completed using reference TRBV28 and TRBJ1-5, is DVKVTQSSRYLVKRTGEKVFLECVQDMDHENMFWYRQDPGLGLRLIYFSYDVKMKEKGDIPEGYSVSREKKERFSLILESASTNQTSMYLCASSPPNQPQHFGDGTRLSIL.

The gene calls are TRBV28 and TRBJ2-3; TRBD1 matches at 9 bases. The CDR3 loop spans 15 amino acids. Per germline, CDR1 MDHEN and CDR2 SYDVKM. The J segment lost 3 bases and the V segment lost 3 bases, leaving 4 bases of the junction unmatched. The CDR3 loop is CASSLPGQGTDTQYF. For the CDR3, the DNA is TGTGCCAGCAGTTTGCCGGGACAGGGAACAGATACGCAGTATTTT.

This clone was detected only once. This chain uses TRBV3-1 (or the pseudogene TRBV3-2) with TRBJ2-6; 9 nucleotides align to TRBD1. CDR3 length: 16 residues. After removal of 4 bases from V and 0 bases from J, the junction contained 1 base not matched to a gene. CDR1 is LGHDT, CDR2 YNNKEL, per germline (reference sequence). CDR3 DNA: TGTGCCAGCAGCCGGGACAGGGTCTCTGGGGCCAACGTCCTGACTTTC. Translating it yields CASSRDRVSGANVLTF.

V gene TRBV5-1 combines with J gene TRBJ2-1; 7 bases are shared with TRBD2. J lost 6 bases, V lost 0 bases, and 9 bases had no gene match. Germline assignment: CDR1 SGHRS and CDR2 YFSETQ. The CDR3 runs to 16 residues. CDR3 loop: CASSLVGSGISNEQFF. The CDR3 DNA is TGCGCCAGCAGCTTGGTGGGAAGCGGGATCAGCAATGAGCAGTTCTTC.

This clone has more than one count but fewer than ten. The V call is TRBV7-9, the J call TRBJ2-7; 11 nucleotides line up with TRBD2. V gave up 5 bases and J gave up 0 bases; unmatched junction bases: 12. The CDR3 extends over 18 amino acids. The germline V gene has CDR1 SEHNR and CDR2 FQNEAQ (reference sequence). Here the CDR3 DNA reads TGTGCCAGCAGCCCCTGGACTAGCGGGCCCACTTTCTCCTACGAGCAGTACTTC. It is translated as CASSPWTSGPTFSYEQYF.

The chain recombines TRBV5-8 with TRBJ1-4, with TRBD1 matching 9 bases. The V gene's germline CDR1 is SGHTS and CDR2 YDEGEE. Trimming took 6 bases from V and 0 from J; bases not matched to a gene: 9. This CDR3 is built from 17 residues. CDR3 sequence reads: CASTSGTGISTNEKLFF. In DNA form, the CDR3 reads TGTGCCAGCACCTCCGGGACAGGGATTTCAACTAATGAAAAACTGTTTTTT.

J is TRBJ1-2 and V is TRBV2; D is uncertain. Germline-derived CDR1 and CDR2 are SNHLY and FYNNEI. V lost 3 bases and J lost 4, with 9 bases in between. The CDR3 length is 13 residues. CDR3 nucleotide sequence: TGTGCCAGCAGTGAGGAGGCGGTCTATGGCTACACCTTC. Its translation is CASSEEAVYGYTF.

The chain combines TRBV30 with TRBJ2-4, with 9 bases fitting TRBD1. The CDR3 covers 17 residues. V lost 1 base to trimming and J lost 8 bases; unmatched junction nucleotides: 15. Per the germline V gene, CDR1 is GTSNPN and CDR2 is SVGIG (reference sequence). CDR3 sequence (DNA): TGTGCCTGGAGTGCCCCCCCTCCTGGGACAGGGATAGACATTCAGTACTTC. Amino acid sequence: CAWSAPPPGTGIDIQYF.

The rearrangement links TRBV11-2 to TRBJ2-7, with 11 positions matching TRBD2. Germline V gene data show CDR1 as SGHAT and CDR2 as FQNNGV. J was trimmed by 2 bases and V by 6 bases; bases with no gene match: 3. The CDR3 consists of 14 residues. Here the CDR3 reads CASRTSGSPYEQYF. CDR3 DNA: TGTGCCAGCAGAACTAGCGGGAGTCCCTACGAGCAGTACTTC.

The chain recombines TRBV6-5 with TRBJ1-2, with a possible D match to TRBD1 (5 bases). This CDR3 region has 12 residues. Trimming removed 6 bases at V and 4 bases at J, with 9 bases between. Germline V gene lookup returns CDR1 MNHEY and CDR2 SVGAGI. The CDR3 DNA reads as TGTGCCAGCAGGACGGGGGGCTATGGCTACACCTTC. Its protein is CASRTGGYGYTF.

The chain links TRBV5-5 to TRBJ2-3; TRBD1 aligns across 7 bases. The length of the CDR3 is 16 residues. Looked up from germline, CDR1 is SGHKS and CDR2 is YYEKEE (reference sequence). V lost 2 bases to trimming and J lost 1 base; unmatched junction nucleotides: 7. The CDR3 bases are TGTGCCAGCAGCTTTCTTGCAGGACAGGGCACAGATACGCAGTATTTT. As protein: CASSFLAGQGTDTQYF. Variable domain in full (rest from reference TRBV5-5 and TRBJ2-3): DAGVTQSPTHLIKTRGQQVTLRCSPISGHKSVSWYQQVLGQGPQFIFQYYEKEERGRGNFPDRFSARQFPNYSSELNVNALLLGDSALYLCASSFLAGQGTDTQYFGPGTRLTVL.

The V call is TRBV6-2 or TRBV6-3, the J call TRBJ2-7, with D maybe TRBD1 (6 bases). The germline V gene has CDR1 MNHEY and CDR2 SVGEGT. The CDR3 spans 16 residues. The V end was cut by 5 bases, the J end by 0 bases, with 17 bases between. DNA for the CDR3: TGTGCCAGCAGTGACAGGTTCTTACGGCGCTCCTACGAGCAGTACTTC. It encodes CASSDRFLRRSYEQYF.

V usage is TRBV10-2 and J usage is TRBJ1-4, with 9 bases that match TRBD1. After removal of 5 bases from V and 6 bases from J, the junction contained 10 bases not matched to a gene. CDR3 length equals 16 residues. In germline, CDR1 is WSHSY, CDR2 SAAADI. The chain's CDR3 is CASSRTGGAGHEKLFF. The DNA of the CDR3 is TGCGCCAGCAGTCGTACAGGGGGCGCGGGGCATGAAAAACTGTTTTTT.

J is TRBJ1-5 and V is TRBV10-3; a weak D match, TRBD1 (5 bases). V lost 0 bases to trimming and J lost 3 bases, with 6 bases between them. CDR3 length: 14 amino acids. CDR1 ENHRY and CDR2 SYGVKD come from the germline V gene. The CDR3 bases are TGTGCCATCAGTGAGTCGACAGCCAATCAGCCCCAGCATTTT. It yields the protein CAISESTANQPQHF.

In its sample, this clone was seen a few times. The chain couples TRBV3-1 (or the pseudogene TRBV3-2) to TRBJ1-1, with D tentatively TRBD1 (6 bases). The CDR3 is 14 amino acids. Germline CDR1 reads LGHDT; CDR2 reads YNNKEL (reference sequence). The V end lost 3 bases, the J end lost 2 bases, and 10 bases lay between the germline ends. The CDR3 loop is CASSQTQGNTEAFF. Here the CDR3 DNA reads TGTGCCAGCAGCCAGACACAGGGAAACACTGAAGCTTTCTTT.